Listed here are 14 T cell receptor beta chains from one sample, sequenced in a study of blood T cell repertoires in COVID-19. Profiled with immunoSEQ multiplex PCR; TCRdb holds only in-frame clones, not every one. Among some 120,000 clones listed, roughly 84% were seen once. The sample comprised peripheral blood. The receptors shown here come from a man aged 40-49 years with acute or convalescent COVID-19.

V usage is TRBV23-1 and J usage is TRBJ2-1; TRBD1 aligns across 12 bases. TRBV23-1 is assigned to the ORF class and has an uncertain function. V dropped 6 bases and J dropped 7; count of bases not matched to a gene: 16. This CDR3 region has 18 residues. Here the CDR3 reads CASRPRDRGPSCVNEQFF. The DNA for the CDR3 is TGCGCCAGCAGGCCGCGGGACAGGGGGCCTAGTTGTGTGAATGAGCAGTTCTTC.

The V call is TRBV7-9, the J call TRBJ2-1, with 9 bases matching TRBD2. The trim removed 4 bases at V and 2 bases at J, leaving 3 bases unmatched. Germline values: CDR1 SEHNR, CDR2 FQNEAQ (reference sequence). There are 15 residues in the CDR3. This CDR3 reads CASSSGLAPYNEQFF. Here the CDR3 DNA reads TGTGCCAGCAGCTCCGGACTAGCGCCCTACAATGAGCAGTTCTTC.

The gene calls are TRBV9 and TRBJ2-3; TRBD2 agrees at 9 bases. The CDR3 spans 15 residues. Looked up from germline, CDR1 is SGDLS and CDR2 is YYNGEE. After removal of 3 bases from V and 5 bases from J, the junction contained 7 bases not matched to a gene. CDR3 sequence reads: CASSAWRGGRDTQYF. The CDR3 DNA sequence: TGTGCCAGCAGCGCTTGGCGGGGGGGCCGAGATACGCAGTATTTT. Complete variable domain (other parts from reference TRBV9 and TRBJ2-3): DSGVTQTPKHLITATGQRVTLRCSPRSGDLSVYWYQQSLDQGLQFLIQYYNGEERAKGNILERFSAQQFPDLHSELNLSSLELGDSALYFCASSAWRGGRDTQYFGPGTRLTVL.

For the CDR3, the DNA is TGTGCCAGCACTGGTTGGGGCGCGAATACGCAGTATTTT. Its protein is CASTGWGANTQYF. The chain couples TRBV2 to TRBJ2-3; D may be TRBD1 (5 bases). The ends were cut back, 7 bases at V and 7 bases at J, with 15 bases in the middle. There are 13 residues in the CDR3. Germline CDR1 reads SNHLY; CDR2 reads FYNNEI.

The rearrangement joins TRBV6-2 or TRBV6-3 to TRBJ2-3; TRBD2 matches at 9 bases. CDR1 and CDR2 (germline): MNHEY, SVGEGT. With V trimmed by 2 bases and J by 5 bases, 8 bases remained unmatched. The CDR3 runs 16 residues. CDR3 sequence (DNA): TGTGCCAGCAGTTACGGGGCGGGGGGGCGTAAAGATACGCAGTATTTT. Translation gives CASSYGAGGRKDTQYF.

A few counts support this clone. The chain employs TRBV6-2 or TRBV6-3 and TRBJ2-1, with 9 bases aligning to TRBD1. From germline, CDR1 is MNHEY and CDR2 SVGEGT. The CDR3 is made up of 17 amino acids. J lost 7 bases, V lost 0 bases, and 10 bases had no gene match. CDR3 sequence reads: CASSYSVGTGRLNEQFF. The CDR3 nucleotides are TGTGCCAGCAGTTACTCCGTCGGGACAGGGAGATTAAATGAGCAGTTCTTC.

The J gene is TRBJ2-3, the V gene TRBV7-9; D is perhaps TRBD2 (7 bases). With 5 bases removed from V and 2 bases from J, the gap between germline ends came to 11 bases. This CDR3 region has 14 residues. Germline CDR1 and CDR2: SEHNR and FQNEAQ (reference sequence). The CDR3 DNA is TGTGCCAGCAGCGAGGGGGGGTTCACAGATACGCAGTATTTT. Translating gives CASSEGGFTDTQYF. Looking up the rest from reference TRBV7-9 and TRBJ2-3 gives the full variable domain: DTGVSQNPRHKITKRGQNVTFRCDPISEHNRLYWYRQTLGQGPEFLTYFQNEAQLEKSRLLSDRFSAERPKGSFSTLEIQRTEQGDSAMYLCASSEGGFTDTQYFGPGTRLTVL.

CDR3 loop: CASSAPGAGAYNEQFF. For the CDR3, the DNA is TGTGCCAGCAGCGCACCGGGAGCGGGGGCCTACAATGAGCAGTTCTTC. V gene TRBV14 combines with J gene TRBJ2-1, with 8 bases fitting TRBD2. The V segment lost 5 bases and the J segment 2 bases; nucleotides outside the gene matches: 8. Germline V gene data show CDR1 as SGHDN and CDR2 as FVKESK. CDR3 length equals 16 residues.

The table lists this clone with a count of one. This rearrangement joins TRBV5-1 to TRBJ1-4; 8 bases fit TRBD1. Trimming removed 5 bases from V and 0 bases from J; junction bases left unmatched: 6. The CDR3 runs 16 residues. Germline CDR1 reads SGHRS; CDR2 reads YFSETQ. The CDR3 protein is CASRPGTGATNEKLFF. The DNA for the CDR3 is TGCGCCAGCAGGCCCGGGACAGGCGCAACTAATGAAAAACTGTTTTTT.

About this clone: Other DNA sequences in this sample translate to the same CDR3. The rearrangement joins TRBV18 to TRBJ1-1; 7 bases line up with TRBD1. Per germline, CDR1 KGHSH and CDR2 LQKENI. The V gene end was trimmed by 2 bases and the J gene end by 2 bases; junction bases not matched to a gene: 2. CDR3 length: 14 amino acids. CDR3 sequence (DNA): TGTGCCAGCTCACCAGACAGGGTAAACACTGAAGCTTTCTTT. Protein product: CASSPDRVNTEAFF. The full variable domain, in which reference TRBV18 and TRBJ1-1 provide the parts outside the CDR3, is NAGVMQNPRHLVRRRGQEARLRCSPMKGHSHVYWYRQLPEEGLKFMVYLQKENIIDESGMPKERFSAEFPKEGPSILRIQQVVRGDSAAYFCASSPDRVNTEAFFGQGTRLTVV.

Notes on this clone: At one end, the junction sequence differs from germline, possibly due to a read error. V and J are TRBV7-7 and TRBJ2-2; 9 bases map to TRBD1. CDR3 size: 16 residues. Germline V gene sequence: CDR1 SSHAT, CDR2 FNYEAQ (reference sequence). The CDR3 sequence is CASSRRGQGGTGELFF. The CDR3 DNA is TGTGCTAGCAGCCGCCGGGGACAGGGTGGGACCGGGGAGCTGTTTTTT.

This clone was detected only once. The rearrangement joins TRBV7-2 to TRBJ2-3; 14 bases align to TRBD2. This CDR3 has 14 residues. Germline-derived CDR1 and CDR2 are SGHTA and FQGNSA. Trimming cost V 8 bases and J 9 bases; bases outside gene matches: 7. CDR3 residues: CASGLAGGFLTQYF. The CDR3 nucleotides are TGTGCCAGCGGACTAGCGGGGGGCTTCCTCACGCAGTATTTT.

This clone was detected a few times. The chain combines TRBV4-3 with TRBJ2-1; 8 bases are a match to TRBD2. Looked up from germline, CDR1 is LGHNA and CDR2 is YSLEER. V trimming: 4 bases; J trimming: 5 bases; junction bases outside the gene matches: 4. This CDR3 spans 14 amino acids. Written as DNA, the CDR3 is TGCGCCAGCAGCCTGCTAGCGGGCCACAATGAGCAGTTCTTC. Its protein is CASSLLAGHNEQFF.

V and J are TRBV3-1 (or the pseudogene TRBV3-2) and TRBJ1-2; maybe TRBD1 (6 bases). Trimming cost V 1 base and J 4 bases, with 13 bases left between them. Germline CDR1 and CDR2: LGHDT and YNNKEL (reference sequence). The CDR3 runs 15 residues. The CDR3 is CASSQGGLQGYGYTF. The CDR3 DNA reads as TGTGCCAGCAGCCAAGGGGGCTTACAGGGCTATGGCTACACCTTC.